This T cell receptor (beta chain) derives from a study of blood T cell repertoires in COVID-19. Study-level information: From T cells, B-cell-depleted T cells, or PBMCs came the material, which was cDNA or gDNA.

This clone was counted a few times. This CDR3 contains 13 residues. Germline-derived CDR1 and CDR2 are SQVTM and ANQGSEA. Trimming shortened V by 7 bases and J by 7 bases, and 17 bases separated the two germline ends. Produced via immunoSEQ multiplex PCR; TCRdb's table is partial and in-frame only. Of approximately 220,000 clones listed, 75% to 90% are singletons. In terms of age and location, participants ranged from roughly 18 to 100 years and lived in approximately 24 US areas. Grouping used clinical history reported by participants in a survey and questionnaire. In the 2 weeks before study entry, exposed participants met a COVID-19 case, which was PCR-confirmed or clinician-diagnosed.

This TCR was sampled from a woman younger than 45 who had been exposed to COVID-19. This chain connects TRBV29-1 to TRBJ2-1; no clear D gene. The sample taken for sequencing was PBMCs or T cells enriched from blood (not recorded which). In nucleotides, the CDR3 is TGCAGCGCCCTCCCCGCGGTGGGTAATGAGCAGTTCTTC. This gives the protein CSALPAVGNEQFF.